Many counts were recorded for the clone carrying this TCR beta chain. Its antigen is unidentified. The TCRbeta library was prepared with unique molecular identifiers. TCRdb called the PCR reads again in MiXCR, with one record for every CDR3 protein. The sample has hundreds of thousands of distinct CDR3 sequences, under 15% seen once. The V gene's germline CDR1 is SGHRS and CDR2 YFSETQ. The CDR3 covers 14 residues. The V gene lost 0 bases and the J gene lost 5 bases, with 11 bases spanning the gap. The data were obtained in a study of T-cell reconstitution after alpha-beta-depleted transplantation in children. Broader study findings: Surviving recipient T cells and thymic progenitors produced the high day-60 TCRbeta diversity seen in some patients. Among T cells one year after transplant, newly produced cells accounted for most counts and diversity.

This TCR came from a girl aged 2 to 10 with congenital amegakaryocytic thrombocytopenia, due to receive a stem cell transplant. The chain uses TRBV5-1 and TRBJ1-2, with D hard to call. The sequencing here drew on PBMCs, taken before TCRalphabeta/CD19-depleted stem cell transplant. CDR3 sequence: CASSLGRAEYGYTF. The CDR3 nucleotides read TGCGCCAGCAGCTTGGGCCGCGCCGAATATGGCTACACCTTC. The full variable domain, completed using reference TRBV5-1 and TRBJ1-2, is KAGVTQTPRYLIKTRGQQVTLSCSPISGHRSVSWYQQTPGQGLQFLFEYFSETQRNKGNFPGRFSGRQFSNSRSEMNVSTLELGDSALYLCASSLGRAEYGYTFGSGTRLTVV.